These 14 T cell receptor beta chains share one sample of origin, sequenced in a study of control samples from healthy donors and cancer patients. The data were produced by immunoSEQ multiplex PCR, yet TCRdb's version contains in-frame clones alone and is incomplete. This sample carries 350,000 to 450,000 clones, 80% to 95% of them seen once, and the ten largest clones take approximately 6.3%. Source material: PBMCs. The receptors stem from a man aged 40-49 years with head and neck cancer.

This chain links TRBV7-3 with TRBJ2-7; either TRBD1 or TRBD2 may supply D (6 bases each). Germline-derived CDR1 and CDR2 are SGHTA and FQGTGA. The V and J ends lost 2 bases and 0 bases respectively, with 11 bases between them. CDR3 length: 15 amino acids. CDR3 sequence reads: CASSLDGGLSYEQYF. DNA of the CDR3: TGTGCCAGCAGCTTAGACGGGGGCCTCTCCTACGAGCAGTACTTC.

This chain links TRBV28 with TRBJ2-5; 12 positions match TRBD2. From germline, CDR1 is MDHEN and CDR2 SYDVKM. The CDR3 spans 16 residues. V was pared by 5 bases and J by 5 bases, with 9 bases of the junction left unmatched. As DNA, the CDR3 is TGTGCCAGCAGTCCAGCGCTAGCGGGGGGGCGGGAGACCCAGTACTTC. Its translation is CASSPALAGGRETQYF.

This chain joins TRBV5-4 and TRBJ1-2; D ambiguous. The germline gives CDR1 SGHNT, CDR2 YYREEE (reference sequence). With 5 bases removed from V and 1 base from J, the gap between germline ends came to 9 bases. This CDR3 spans 13 amino acids. CDR3 in DNA: TGTGCCAGCAGGTTACAGCATAACTATGGCTACACCTTC. Translating it yields CASRLQHNYGYTF.

V is TRBV4-1 and J is TRBJ2-2, with TRBD2 as a possible D gene (5 bases). This CDR3 region has 16 residues. Trimming shortened V by 3 bases and J by 4 bases, and 15 bases separated the two germline ends. CDR1 and CDR2 from the germline V gene are MGHRA and YSYEKL. As DNA, the CDR3 is TGCGCCAGCAGCCACGACCCAACTAGTAGCACCGGGGAGCTGTTTTTT. Its translation: CASSHDPTSSTGELFF.

This chain links TRBV5-8 with TRBJ2-5; 9 bases align to TRBD1. The V and J ends lost 4 bases and 5 bases, in that order; junction bases with no gene match: 9. CDR3 length: 15 residues. Germline V gives CDR1 SGHTS, CDR2 YDEGEE. The CDR3 spells CASSPTGGSRETQYF. For the CDR3, the DNA is TGTGCCAGCAGCCCGACAGGGGGAAGTCGGGAGACCCAGTACTTC.

V is TRBV28 and J is TRBJ2-6, with D possibly being TRBD2 (5 bases). This CDR3 has 17 residues. The germline V and J ends were trimmed by 1 base and 4 bases, with 14 bases remaining between them. The germline gives CDR1 MDHEN, CDR2 SYDVKM. The CDR3 region has the DNA TGTGCCAGCAGTTTATCGTTCTTGGGAGCCGGGGCCAACGTCCTGACTTTC. It yields the protein CASSLSFLGAGANVLTF.

The genes are TRBV27 and TRBJ2-7; D remains ambiguous. V lost 0 bases and J 2 bases, leaving 8 bases between the germline ends. Germline assignment: CDR1 MNHEY and CDR2 SMNVEV (reference sequence). CDR3 length equals 14 residues. CDR3: CASSLSSLTYEQYF. For the CDR3, the DNA is TGTGCCAGCAGTTTATCTTCTTTGACCTACGAGCAGTACTTC.

The chain links TRBV6-1 to TRBJ1-3; D not resolved. CDR3 length: 16 amino acids. Germline V lookup: CDR1 MNHNS, CDR2 SASEGT. V lost 3 bases, J lost 3 bases, and 15 bases lay in between. The CDR3 loop is CASSENGIFFGNTIYF. For the CDR3, the DNA is TGTGCCAGCAGTGAGAATGGGATTTTCTTTGGAAACACCATATATTTT.

The chain couples TRBV29-1 to TRBJ2-7; maybe TRBD1 (7 bases). The V end lost 3 bases, the J end lost 4 bases, and 19 bases lay between the germline ends. The CDR3 loop spans 15 amino acids. Germline CDR1 reads SQVTM; CDR2 reads ANQGSEA. The CDR3: CSVEAAGGTSYEQYF. CDR3 DNA sequence: TGCAGCGTTGAGGCGGCAGGGGGGACCTCTTACGAGCAGTACTTC.

The chain uses TRBV27 and TRBJ1-2; D is undetermined. The CDR3 sequence is 13 residues long. The V end was cut by 5 bases, the J end by 8 bases, with 15 bases between. Germline CDR1 reads MNHEY; CDR2 reads SMNVEV (reference sequence). The CDR3 is CASSRSHTTGYTF. The CDR3 nucleotides read TGTGCCAGCAGTCGCTCCCATACTACCGGCTACACCTTC.

This chain uses TRBV10-1 with TRBJ1-2; D not certain. The CDR3 length is 13 residues. V lost 2 bases, J lost 2 bases, and 6 bases lay in between. Germline V gene sequence: CDR1 WNHNN, CDR2 SYGVQD (reference sequence). This CDR3 is CASSEQQNYGYTF. CDR3 in DNA: TGCGCCAGCAGTGAGCAACAGAACTATGGCTACACCTTC.

The V and J genes are TRBV6-6 and TRBJ1-5, with 7 bases fitting TRBD1. This CDR3 spans 15 amino acids. Germline V gene lookup returns CDR1 MNHNY and CDR2 SVGAGI (reference sequence). The V and J ends lost 5 bases and 3 bases, in that order; junction bases with no gene match: 7. The CDR3 protein is CASSRSGTANQPQHF. The DNA of the CDR3 is TGTGCCAGCAGTAGGTCCGGGACAGCCAATCAGCCCCAGCATTTT.

The J gene is TRBJ2-7, the V gene TRBV28; 8 nucleotides match TRBD1. Germline lookup yields CDR1 MDHEN and CDR2 SYDVKM. The CDR3 runs 13 residues. V shed 6 bases and J 3 bases; nucleotides not matched to a gene: 4. The CDR3 DNA follows: TGTGCCAGCAGAACGACAGGGGTCTACGAGCAGTACTTC. It codes for CASRTTGVYEQYF.

V is TRBV5-1 and J is TRBJ2-1, with TRBD2 matching 14 bases. With V trimmed by 4 bases and J by 4 bases, 13 bases remained unmatched. The V gene's germline CDR1 is SGHRS and CDR2 YFSETQ. The CDR3 contains 19 residues. The CDR3 is CASSPWSGLAGGPYNEQFF. Written as DNA, the CDR3 is TGCGCCAGCAGCCCATGGTCCGGACTAGCGGGAGGCCCTTACAATGAGCAGTTCTTC. Drawing the rest from reference TRBV5-1 and TRBJ2-1, the complete variable domain is KAGVTQTPRYLIKTRGQQVTLSCSPISGHRSVSWYQQTPGQGLQFLFEYFSETQRNKGNFPGRFSGRQFSNSRSEMNVSTLELGDSALYLCASSPWSGLAGGPYNEQFFGPGTRLTVL.